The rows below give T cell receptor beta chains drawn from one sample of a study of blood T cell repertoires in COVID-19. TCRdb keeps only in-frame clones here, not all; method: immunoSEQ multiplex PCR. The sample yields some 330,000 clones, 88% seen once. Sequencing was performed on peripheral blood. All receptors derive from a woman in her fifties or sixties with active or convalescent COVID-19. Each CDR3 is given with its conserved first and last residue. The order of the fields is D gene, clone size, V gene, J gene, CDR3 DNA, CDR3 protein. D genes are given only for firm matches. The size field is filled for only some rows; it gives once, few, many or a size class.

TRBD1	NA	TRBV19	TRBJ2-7	TGTGCCAGTAGTGCAACGGGACAGCTTGGCGGCCACGAGCAGTACTTC	CASSATGQLGGHEQYF
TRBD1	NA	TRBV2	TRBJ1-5	TGTGCCAGCAGTCGGGACAGGGGGAATCAGCCCCAGCATTTT	CASSRDRGNQPQHF
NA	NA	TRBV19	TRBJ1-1	TGTGCCAGTAGTTACTGGGGAGAGGTCACTGAAGCTTTCTTT	CASSYWGEVTEAFF
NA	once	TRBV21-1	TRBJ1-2	TGTGCCAGCAGCAAACCCCCCCGGACAGATCCAAACTATGGCTACACCTTC	CASSKPPRTDPNYGYTF
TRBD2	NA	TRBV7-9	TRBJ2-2	TGTGCCAGCAGCTTAGGCGCTAGCGGGGGAAACACCGGGGAGCTGTTTTTT	CASSLGASGGNTGELFF
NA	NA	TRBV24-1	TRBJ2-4	TGTGCCACCAGTGATTTGGCGTTAGCCAAAAACATTCAGTACTTC	CATSDLALAKNIQYF
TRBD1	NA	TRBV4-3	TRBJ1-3	TGCGCCAGCAGCCAAGATTTGGGGACAGGGCTGCCGAGCTCTGGAAACACCATATATTTT	CASSQDLGTGLPSSGNTIYF
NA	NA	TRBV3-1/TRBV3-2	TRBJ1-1	TGTGCCAGCAGCCAACGGTCATCACAAGCTTTCTTT	CASSQRSSQAFF
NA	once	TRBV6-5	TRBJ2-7	TGTGCCAGCAGGGACAGCTCCTACGAGCAGTACTTC	CASRDSSYEQYF
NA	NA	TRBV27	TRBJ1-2	TGTGCCAGCAGTTTATTGGGGGGGGCGGCTAACTATGGCTACACCTTC	CASSLLGGAANYGYTF
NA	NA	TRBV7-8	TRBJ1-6	TGTGCCAGCAGCTTAGCCCCGAGCTCCTATAATTCACCCCTCCACTTT	CASSLAPSSYNSPLHF